This T cell receptor (beta chain) originates from a study of control samples from healthy donors and cancer patients (TCRdb year 2020). The CDR3 contains 14 residues, cysteine and phenylalanine counted. Only the CDR3 DNA stays, 42 bases, in frame from base 1. V is trimmed back by 5 bases and J by 8 bases, and the junction contains 10 bases that no gene match accounts for. Reading the germline V gene gives CDR1 MNHEY and CDR2 SVGAGI. Receptor amplification or capture employed the immunoSEQ multiplex PCR assay. TCRdb took over this immuneACCESS table, retaining in-frame rearrangements with V and J assigned. Such tables are incomplete; in checked studies, under half of the missing clones stem from an unresolved V gene, and the remainder is unexplained. This sample gives about 160,000 clones in total; roughly 95% of them show up just once. Of the sample, just over 1% falls within the top ten clones. By sample share, this clone is medium-sized (0.01 to 0.1%). No cognate antigen has been identified for it. No much larger clone is present one base from it, and per-base qualities are unavailable.

This TCR was sampled from a woman in her 30s in good health. The V and J segments used are TRBV6-5 and TRBJ1-2, and TRBD1 matches 8 of the central bases. Source material: blood. The bases read TGTGCCAGCAGTCCTCCGGGACAGGCGGGGGGCTACACCTTC. Its protein is CASSPPGQAGGYTF.